This is a list of T cell receptor beta chains from one sample in a study of shared clonotypes between healthy human individuals. TCRdb's table, derived via immunoSEQ multiplex PCR, lists solely in-frame clones and lacks some. The sample shows nearly 500,000 clones, over 60% of them seen only once. Material: PBMCs. Source of these receptors: a woman between 40 and 50 years old in good health. Some clones in this sample may be carry-over from other donors' samples. Each CDR3 is given with its conserved first and last residue. The D gene is left open where the match is weak. Only part of the rows carry a size: once, few, many, or a class if the clone is expanded.

>NA|TRBJ1-2|TRBV7-2|NA
CASSFGAWGNYGYTF
TGTGCCAGCAGCTTTGGAGCGTGGGGGAACTATGGCTACACCTTC
>TRBD1|TRBJ2-5|TRBV2|NA
CASQRNRGGETQYF
TGTGCCAGCCAACGGAACAGGGGCGGCGAGACCCAGTACTTC
>TRBD1|TRBJ2-7|TRBV27|many
CASSIGQGASYEQYF
TGTGCCAGCAGCATCGGACAGGGGGCGTCCTACGAGCAGTACTTC
>TRBD2|TRBJ2-1|TRBV4-2|NA
CASSQDFRLALSSYNEQFF
TGTGCCAGCAGCCAAGATTTCCGACTAGCGCTGAGCTCCTACAATGAGCAGTTCTTC
>NA|TRBJ2-3|TRBV18|NA
CASSPSADTQYF
TGTGCCAGCTCCCCCTCGGCAGATACGCAGTATTTT
>NA|TRBJ1-2|TRBV18|NA
CASSPGDNYGYTF
TGTGCCAGCTCACCCGGGGATAACTATGGCTACACCTTC
>NA|TRBJ2-1|TRBV7-2|NA
CASSLSADGDPEFF
TGTGCCAGCAGCTTAAGTGCGGATGGGGACCCGGAGTTCTTC
>NA|TRBJ1-5|TRBV10-2|NA
CASSESRGGAQPQHF
TGCGCCAGCAGTGAGTCCCGGGGAGGCGCCCAGCCCCAGCATTTT
>NA|TRBJ2-2|TRBV29-1|NA
CSVEMWQGTGELFF
TGCAGCGTTGAAATGTGGCAGGGCACCGGGGAGCTGTTTTTT
>TRBD2|TRBJ2-3|TRBV10-3|NA
CAISPLAGVGTDTQYF
TGTGCCATCAGTCCGCTAGCGGGAGTGGGAACAGATACGCAGTATTTT
>NA|TRBJ1-5|TRBV15|NA
CATSSRTENQPQHF
TGTGCCACCAGCAGTAGGACAGAGAATCAGCCCCAGCATTTT
>NA|TRBJ2-3|TRBV15|NA
CATSRGSTSTDTQYF
TGTGCCACCAGCCGCGGTTCAACTAGCACAGATACGCAGTATTTT
>TRBD2|TRBJ2-3|TRBV5-1|NA
CASSPGLADYTDTQYF
TGCGCCAGCAGCCCCGGACTAGCGGACTACACAGATACGCAGTATTTT
>TRBD2|TRBJ2-7|TRBV5-1|NA
CASSLGDGRTNEQYF
TGCGCCAGCAGCTTGGGCGACGGGAGGACAAACGAGCAGTACTTC
>TRBD2|TRBJ2-7|TRBV27|NA
CASSLSGGRPLVEQYF
TGTGCCAGCAGTTTAAGTGGCGGGAGGCCCCTTGTCGAGCAGTACTTC
>TRBD2|TRBJ2-7|TRBV9|NA
CASSGLAPYEQYF
TGTGCCAGCAGCGGACTAGCCCCCTACGAGCAGTACTTC
>NA|TRBJ1-2|TRBV14|NA
CASSQGGTGSYGYTF
TGTGCCAGCAGCCAAGGGGGAACAGGGAGCTATGGCTACACCTTC
>TRBD1|TRBJ1-2|TRBV28|NA
CASIRQGGNYGYTF
TGTGCCAGCATTCGACAGGGCGGGAACTATGGCTACACCTTC
>TRBD2|TRBJ2-1|TRBV7-7|NA
CASSLGREEREQFF
TGTGCCAGCAGCTTAGGGCGGGAGGAAAGGGAGCAGTTCTTC
>NA|TRBJ1-1|TRBV28|few
CASSKPSTTEAFF
TGTGCCAGCAGCAAACCCTCGACCACTGAAGCTTTCTTT
>TRBD1|TRBJ1-2|TRBV29-1|NA
CSGGQGVYGYTF
TGCAGCGGGGGACAGGGGGTATATGGCTACACCTTC
>TRBD2|TRBJ2-2|TRBV4-3|NA
CASSQDRGLAGVTGELFF
TGCGCCAGCAGCCAAGATCGGGGCCTAGCGGGAGTCACCGGGGAGCTGTTTTTT
>NA|TRBJ2-7|TRBV5-5|NA
CASSLTGNTYEQYF
TGTGCCAGCAGCTTGACTGGGAACACCTACGAGCAGTACTTC
>NA|TRBJ1-3|TRBV11-2|NA
CASSALRGSGNTIYF
TGTGCCAGCAGCGCCCTCAGGGGATCTGGAAACACCATATATTTT
>NA|TRBJ2-3|TRBV19|few
CASSVGGADTQYF
TGTGCCAGTAGCGTAGGGGGGGCGGATACGCAGTATTTT
>TRBD2|TRBJ2-1|TRBV4-1|NA
CASSQEVAGGREQFF
TGCGCCAGCAGCCAAGAAGTAGCGGGAGGGCGGGAGCAGTTCTTC
>NA|TRBJ2-4|TRBV5-1|NA
CASSLDAGTKNIQYF
TGCGCCAGCAGCTTGGACGCAGGGACCAAAAACATTCAGTACTTC
>NA|TRBJ2-7|TRBV15|NA
CATSRDVTGSYEQYF
TGTGCCACCAGCAGAGATGTAACAGGCTCCTACGAGCAGTACTTC
>NA|TRBJ2-1|TRBV29-1|NA
CSVEGTAGEQFF
TGCAGCGTTGAGGGGACGGCGGGCGAGCAGTTCTTC
>TRBD1|TRBJ1-4|TRBV15|NA
CATSRDLGGGEEKLFF
TGTGCCACCAGCAGAGATCTAGGAGGGGGCGAGGAAAAACTGTTTTTT
>NA|TRBJ2-1|TRBV7-2|NA
CASSLGQFNEQFF
TGTGCCAGCAGCTTAGGACAGTTCAATGAGCAGTTCTTC
>TRBD1|TRBJ2-7|TRBV7-8|few
CASSSRQGTGEQYF
TGTGCCAGCAGCTCCCGACAGGGAACTGGCGAGCAGTACTTC
>TRBD2|TRBJ2-7|TRBV27|NA
CASSPGPGGEQYF
TGTGCCAGCAGTCCGGGACCCGGGGGGGAGCAGTACTTC